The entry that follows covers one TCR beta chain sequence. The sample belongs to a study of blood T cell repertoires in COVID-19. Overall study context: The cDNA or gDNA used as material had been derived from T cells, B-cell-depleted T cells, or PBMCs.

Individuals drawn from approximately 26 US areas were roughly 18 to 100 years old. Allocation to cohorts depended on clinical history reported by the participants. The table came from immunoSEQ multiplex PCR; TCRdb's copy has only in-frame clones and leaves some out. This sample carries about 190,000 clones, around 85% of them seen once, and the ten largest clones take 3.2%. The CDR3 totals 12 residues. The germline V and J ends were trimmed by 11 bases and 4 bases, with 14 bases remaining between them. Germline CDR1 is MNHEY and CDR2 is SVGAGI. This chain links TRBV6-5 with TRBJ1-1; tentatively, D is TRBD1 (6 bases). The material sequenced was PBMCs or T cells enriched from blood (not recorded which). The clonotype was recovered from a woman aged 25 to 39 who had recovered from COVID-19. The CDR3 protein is CASGRGPTEAFF. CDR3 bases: TGTGCCTCAGGCAGGGGCCCCACTGAAGCTTTCTTT.